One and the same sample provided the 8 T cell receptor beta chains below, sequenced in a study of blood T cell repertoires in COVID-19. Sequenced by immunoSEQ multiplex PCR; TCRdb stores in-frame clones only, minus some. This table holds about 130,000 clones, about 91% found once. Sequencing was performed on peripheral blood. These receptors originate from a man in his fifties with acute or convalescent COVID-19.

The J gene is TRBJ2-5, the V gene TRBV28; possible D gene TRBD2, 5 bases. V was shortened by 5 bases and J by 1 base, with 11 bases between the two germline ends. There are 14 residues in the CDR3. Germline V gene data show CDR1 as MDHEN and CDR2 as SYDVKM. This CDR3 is CASSLLAPQETQYF. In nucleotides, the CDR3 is TGTGCCAGCAGTCTTTTAGCGCCCCAAGAGACCCAGTACTTC. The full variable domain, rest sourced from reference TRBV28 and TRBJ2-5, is DVKVTQSSRYLVKRTGEKVFLECVQDMDHENMFWYRQDPGLGLRLIYFSYDVKMKEKGDIPEGYSVSREKKERFSLILESASTNQTSMYLCASSLLAPQETQYFGPGTRLLVL.

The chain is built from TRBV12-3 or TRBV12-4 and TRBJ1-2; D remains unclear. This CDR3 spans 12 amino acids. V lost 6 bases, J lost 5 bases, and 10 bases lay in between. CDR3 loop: CASSPQVYGYTF. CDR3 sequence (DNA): TGTGCCAGCAGCCCGCAGGTTTATGGCTACACCTTC.

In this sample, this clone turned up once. The CDR3 loop reads CASSLAAGIGYTF. The CDR3 DNA is TGTGCCAGCAGCTTAGCGGCGGGAATTGGCTACACCTTC. The chain uses TRBV7-2 and TRBJ1-2, with D unresolved. Deletions cut 0 bases from V and 7 bases from J, with 9 bases between. This CDR3 is built from 13 residues. Germline assignment: CDR1 SGHTA and CDR2 FQGNSA.

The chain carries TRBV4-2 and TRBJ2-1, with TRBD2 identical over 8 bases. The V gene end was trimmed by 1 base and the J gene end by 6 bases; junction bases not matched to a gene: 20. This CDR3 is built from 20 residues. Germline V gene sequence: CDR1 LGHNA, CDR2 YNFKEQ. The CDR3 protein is CASSQVWAGSWREDGNEQFF. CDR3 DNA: TGTGCCAGCAGCCAAGTGTGGGCCGGCTCGTGGCGGGAGGATGGCAATGAGCAGTTCTTC.

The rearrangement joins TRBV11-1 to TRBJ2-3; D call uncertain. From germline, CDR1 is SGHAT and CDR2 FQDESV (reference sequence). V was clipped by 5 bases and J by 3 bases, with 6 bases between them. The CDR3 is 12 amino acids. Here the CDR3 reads CASSLSTDTQYF. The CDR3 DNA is TGTGCCAGCAGCCTAAGTACAGATACGCAGTATTTT.

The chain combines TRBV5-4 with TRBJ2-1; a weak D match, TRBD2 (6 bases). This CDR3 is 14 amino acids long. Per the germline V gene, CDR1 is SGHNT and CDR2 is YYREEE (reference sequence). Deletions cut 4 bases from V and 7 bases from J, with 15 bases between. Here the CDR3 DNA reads TGTGCCAGCAGCGTGGGTGGGGCGGGAAATGAGCAGTTCTTC. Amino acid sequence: CASSVGGAGNEQFF. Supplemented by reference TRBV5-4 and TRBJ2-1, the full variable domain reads ETGVTQSPTHLIKTRGQQVTLRCSSQSGHNTVSWYQQALGQGPQFIFQYYREEENGRGNFPPRFSGLQFPNYSSELNVNALELDDSALYLCASSVGGAGNEQFFGPGTRLTVL.

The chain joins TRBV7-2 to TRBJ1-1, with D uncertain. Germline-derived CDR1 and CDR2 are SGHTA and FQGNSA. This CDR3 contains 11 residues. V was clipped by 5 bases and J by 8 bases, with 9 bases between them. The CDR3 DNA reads TGTGCCAGCAGCCCGTCTTTGGAAGCTTTCTTT. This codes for CASSPSLEAFF.

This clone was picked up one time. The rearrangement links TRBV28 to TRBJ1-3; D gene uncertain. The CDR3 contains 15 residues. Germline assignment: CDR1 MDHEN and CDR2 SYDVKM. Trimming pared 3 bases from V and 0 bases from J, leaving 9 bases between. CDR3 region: CASSFSRGSGNTIYF. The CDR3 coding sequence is TGTGCCAGCAGTTTTAGTCGGGGCTCTGGAAACACCATATATTTT. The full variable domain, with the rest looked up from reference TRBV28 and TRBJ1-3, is DVKVTQSSRYLVKRTGEKVFLECVQDMDHENMFWYRQDPGLGLRLIYFSYDVKMKEKGDIPEGYSVSREKKERFSLILESASTNQTSMYLCASSFSRGSGNTIYFGEGSWLTVV.